This section outlines one TCR beta chain sequence together with its context. Generated by immunoSEQ multiplex PCR, the TCRdb table keeps only in-frame clones and is missing some. The table shows 390,000 or so clones, with approximately 87% occurring only once. This sample is drawn from a study of blood T cell repertoires in COVID-19. Cohort 3 recovery required two negative PCRs, clearance, or symptom resolution. V lost 1 base and J lost 4, with 10 bases in between. This CDR3 region has 14 residues. Germline CDR1 reads LGHNA; CDR2 reads YSLEER. The rearrangement joins TRBV4-3 to TRBJ1-1; the D is unclear. The sequenced sample consisted of PBMCs or T cells enriched from blood (not recorded which). This clonotype was sampled from a woman aged 50 to 60 who had recovered from COVID-19. DNA for the CDR3: TGCGCCAGCAGCCAAGCGGGGTTCGGCACTGAAGCTTTCTTT. Translating it yields CASSQAGFGTEAFF.